Included here is one T cell receptor beta chain sequence, with context. No antigen is known for it. No base quality information exists; no much larger clone differs at one position. Peripheral blood CD8+ and CD4+ T cells from healthy donors, Susac syndrome patients and multiple sclerosis patients were profiled by high-throughput TCR beta sequencing. Susac syndrome patients met recently defined diagnostic criteria for definite or probable disease. Bulk CD8+ and CD4+ T cells were purified by magnetic negative isolation, while CD8+ TEMRA cells were enriched using FACS. Blood was drawn into EDTA tubes, processed within 24 hours, and PBMCs were isolated by density gradient centrifugation. PBMCs intended for TCR sequencing were frozen in liquid nitrogen and were later thawed in a 37 degrees C water bath. The sorted or isolated CD4+, CD8+ and CD8+ TEMRA cells reached a purity of at least 90%. RNA was extracted using the RNeasy kit, and roughly 0.5 to 1 microgram was reverse transcribed with random hexamers. The immunoSEQ multiplex PCR assay, which covers 54 Vbeta and 13 Jbeta segments, was used to amplify TCR beta CDR3 regions. PCR amplification bias was corrected by using a synthetic template baseline for primer optimization and computational correction. Per the source publication's procedure: Reads were annotated to V, D and J genes according to IMGT and were analyzed with immunoSEQ Analyzer, with only productive sequences retained. Clonality was computed as one minus Shannon entropy normalized by log2 of the number of productive unique sequences. For each patient and control, public and private clones were evaluated within the 100 most prevalent clones. Clones were defined as Susac-specific when absent from the healthy and MS cohorts, from roughly 1,000 published viral clones and from other ImmuneACCESS disease sequences. TCRdb itself trimmed the public reads at Q25 with fastp, ran MiXCR and retained productive beta chains. All rows with the same CDR3 protein become a single entry with the most common DNA and genes. The V and J calls were not made by the authors but by TCRdb's processing. The sample table records 150,000 to 200,000 distinct CDR3 sequences; roughly 94% of these occur just once. The biggest ten clones account for 0.099% of the sample.

From cysteine to phenylalanine, the CDR3 is 16 amino acids long. Only the CDR3 part of the read is kept: 48 bases, read in frame from the first base. V drops 3 bases and J drops 9 bases, leaving 27 bases in between. The germline V gene (reference sequence) yields DFQATT for CDR1 and SNEGSKA for CDR2. This record belongs to a study of CD8 T cells in Susac syndrome (dated by TCRdb to the late 2010s). The study in broad terms: Of the Susac syndrome patients who were sequenced, roughly 8 were in clinical remission while more than five had clinically active disease. At the time of blood withdrawal, Susac syndrome patients were either therapy-naive, taking corticosteroids (with some also receiving IVIg), or on IVIg alone. Whether CD8+ T cell activation and differentiation in Susac syndrome was antigen driven was tested using repertoire sequencing. On the study overall, not on this receptor specifically: The study acknowledged that relatively few individuals were included in the TCR sequencing and HLA analysis. No clonal expansion was detected in the CD4+ T cell repertoire of Susac syndrome patients.

This TCR came from a human donor with Susac syndrome. The sequence is built from TRBV20-1 and TRBJ2-7; the D gene is unclear. Sequenced input: CD4+ T cells from PBMCs. The nucleotide sequence reads TGCAGTGCTAGTCCCAAGCTCCGAGGCCCACGATCGGGGCAGTACTTC. It specifies CSASPKLRGPRSGQYF.